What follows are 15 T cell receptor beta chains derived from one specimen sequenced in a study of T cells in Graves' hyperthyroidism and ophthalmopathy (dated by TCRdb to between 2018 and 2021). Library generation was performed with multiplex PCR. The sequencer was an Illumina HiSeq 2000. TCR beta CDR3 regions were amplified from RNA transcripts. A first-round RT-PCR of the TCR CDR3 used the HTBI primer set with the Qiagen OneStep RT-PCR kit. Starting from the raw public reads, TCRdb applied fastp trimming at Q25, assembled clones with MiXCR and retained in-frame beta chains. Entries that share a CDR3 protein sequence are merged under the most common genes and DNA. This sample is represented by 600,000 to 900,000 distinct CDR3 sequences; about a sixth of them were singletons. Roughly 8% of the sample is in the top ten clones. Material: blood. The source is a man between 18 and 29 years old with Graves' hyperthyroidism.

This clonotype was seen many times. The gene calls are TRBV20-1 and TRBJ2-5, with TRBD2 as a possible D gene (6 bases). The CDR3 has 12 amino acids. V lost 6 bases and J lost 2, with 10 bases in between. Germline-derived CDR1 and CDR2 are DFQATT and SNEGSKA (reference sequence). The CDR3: CSAEGKQETQYF. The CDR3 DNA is TGCAGTGCGGAGGGGAAGCAAGAGACCCAGTACTTC.

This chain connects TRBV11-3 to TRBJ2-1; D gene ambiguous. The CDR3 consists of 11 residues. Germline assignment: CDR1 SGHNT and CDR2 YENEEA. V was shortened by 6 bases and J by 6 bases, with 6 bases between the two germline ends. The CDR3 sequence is CASRAGNEQFF. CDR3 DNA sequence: TGTGCCAGCAGGGCCGGCAATGAGCAGTTCTTC.

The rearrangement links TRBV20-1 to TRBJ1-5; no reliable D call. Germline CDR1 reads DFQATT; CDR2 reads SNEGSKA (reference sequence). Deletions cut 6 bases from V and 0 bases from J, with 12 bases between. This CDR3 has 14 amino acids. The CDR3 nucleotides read TGCAGTGCCGGCCGGCAGTTTAGCAATCAGCCCCAGCATTTT. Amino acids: CSAGRQFSNQPQHF.

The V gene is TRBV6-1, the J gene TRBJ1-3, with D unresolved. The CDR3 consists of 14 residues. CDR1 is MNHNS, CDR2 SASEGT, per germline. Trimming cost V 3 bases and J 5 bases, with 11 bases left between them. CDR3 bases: TGTGCCAGCAGTGATCCCGGCCCCCGAAACACCATATATTTT. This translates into CASSDPGPRNTIYF.

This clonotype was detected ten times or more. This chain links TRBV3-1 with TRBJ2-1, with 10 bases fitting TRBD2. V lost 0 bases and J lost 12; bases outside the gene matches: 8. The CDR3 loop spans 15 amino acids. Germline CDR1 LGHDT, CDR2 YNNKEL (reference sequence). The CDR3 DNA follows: TGTGCCAGCAGCCAAGATCTAGCGGGAGCAGCTGGGCAGTTCTTC. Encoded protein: CASSQDLAGAAGQFF.

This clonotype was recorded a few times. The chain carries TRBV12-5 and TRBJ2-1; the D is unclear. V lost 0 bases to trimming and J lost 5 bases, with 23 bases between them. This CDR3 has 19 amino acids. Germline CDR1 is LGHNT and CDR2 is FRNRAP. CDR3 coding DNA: TGTGCTAGTGGTTTGGTAGCATTTTTGATTGGGGATGTCGACAATGAGCAGTTCTTC. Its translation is CASGLVAFLIGDVDNEQFF.

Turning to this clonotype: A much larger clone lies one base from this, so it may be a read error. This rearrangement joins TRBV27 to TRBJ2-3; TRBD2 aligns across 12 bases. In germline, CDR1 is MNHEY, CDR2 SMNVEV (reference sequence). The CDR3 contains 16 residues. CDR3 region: CASSMSSGRATDMQYF. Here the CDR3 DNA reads TGTGCCAGCAGTATGTCTAGCGGGAGGGCCACAGATATGCAGTATTTT.

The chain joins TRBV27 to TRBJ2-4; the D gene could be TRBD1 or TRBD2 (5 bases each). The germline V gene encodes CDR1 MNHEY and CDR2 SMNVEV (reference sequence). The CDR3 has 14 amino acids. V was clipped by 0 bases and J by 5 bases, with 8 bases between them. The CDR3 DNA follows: TGTGCCAGCAGTTTATCGGGACCACAAAACATTCAGTACTTC. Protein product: CASSLSGPQNIQYF.

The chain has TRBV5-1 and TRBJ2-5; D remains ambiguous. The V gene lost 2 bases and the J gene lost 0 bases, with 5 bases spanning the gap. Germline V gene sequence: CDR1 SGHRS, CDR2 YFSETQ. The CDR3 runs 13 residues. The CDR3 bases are TGCGCCAGCAGCTTCGAGTACCAAGAGACCCAGTACTTC. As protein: CASSFEYQETQYF.

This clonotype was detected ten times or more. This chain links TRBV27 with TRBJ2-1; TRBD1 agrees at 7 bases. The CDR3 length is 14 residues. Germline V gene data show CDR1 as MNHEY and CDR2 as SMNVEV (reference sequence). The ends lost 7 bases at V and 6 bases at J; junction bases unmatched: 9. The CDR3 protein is CASKRGQSRNEQFF. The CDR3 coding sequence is TGTGCCAGCAAGAGGGGACAGTCCCGCAATGAGCAGTTCTTC.

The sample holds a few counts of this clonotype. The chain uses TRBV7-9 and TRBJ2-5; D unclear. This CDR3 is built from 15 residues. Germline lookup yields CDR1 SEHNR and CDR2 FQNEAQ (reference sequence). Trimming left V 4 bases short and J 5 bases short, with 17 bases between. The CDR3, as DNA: TGTGCCAGCAGCTCCCTCGGCCGGTCTGGGGAGACCCAGTACTTC. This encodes CASSSLGRSGETQYF.

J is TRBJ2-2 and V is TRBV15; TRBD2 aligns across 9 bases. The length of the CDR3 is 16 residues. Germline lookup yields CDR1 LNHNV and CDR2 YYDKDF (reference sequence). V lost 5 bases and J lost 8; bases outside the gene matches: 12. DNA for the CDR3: TGTGCCACCAGCTTCTCAGTAGCGGGAGCTTCAGGGGAGCTGTTTTTT. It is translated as CATSFSVAGASGELFF.

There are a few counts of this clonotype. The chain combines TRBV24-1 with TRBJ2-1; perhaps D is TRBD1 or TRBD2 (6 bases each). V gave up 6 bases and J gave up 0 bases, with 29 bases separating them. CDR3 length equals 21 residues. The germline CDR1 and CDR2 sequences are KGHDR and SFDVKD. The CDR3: CATSSLGEGGAARSSYNEQFF. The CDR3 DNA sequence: TGTGCCACCAGTTCCCTGGGCGAGGGGGGAGCAGCACGGAGCTCCTACAATGAGCAGTTCTTC.

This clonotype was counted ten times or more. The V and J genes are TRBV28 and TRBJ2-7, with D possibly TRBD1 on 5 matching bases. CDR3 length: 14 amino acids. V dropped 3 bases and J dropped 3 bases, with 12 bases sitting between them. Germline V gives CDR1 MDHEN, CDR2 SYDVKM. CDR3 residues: CASSFTGYYYEQYF. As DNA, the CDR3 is TGTGCCAGCAGTTTTACAGGTTACTACTACGAGCAGTACTTC.

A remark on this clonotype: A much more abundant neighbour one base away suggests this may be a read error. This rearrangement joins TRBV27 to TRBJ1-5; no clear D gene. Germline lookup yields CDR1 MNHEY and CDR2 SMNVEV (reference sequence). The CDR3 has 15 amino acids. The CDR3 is CASSLGGKANQPQRF. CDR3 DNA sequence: TGTGCCAGCAGTTTAGGTGGGAAAGCGAATCAGCCCCAGCGTTTT.